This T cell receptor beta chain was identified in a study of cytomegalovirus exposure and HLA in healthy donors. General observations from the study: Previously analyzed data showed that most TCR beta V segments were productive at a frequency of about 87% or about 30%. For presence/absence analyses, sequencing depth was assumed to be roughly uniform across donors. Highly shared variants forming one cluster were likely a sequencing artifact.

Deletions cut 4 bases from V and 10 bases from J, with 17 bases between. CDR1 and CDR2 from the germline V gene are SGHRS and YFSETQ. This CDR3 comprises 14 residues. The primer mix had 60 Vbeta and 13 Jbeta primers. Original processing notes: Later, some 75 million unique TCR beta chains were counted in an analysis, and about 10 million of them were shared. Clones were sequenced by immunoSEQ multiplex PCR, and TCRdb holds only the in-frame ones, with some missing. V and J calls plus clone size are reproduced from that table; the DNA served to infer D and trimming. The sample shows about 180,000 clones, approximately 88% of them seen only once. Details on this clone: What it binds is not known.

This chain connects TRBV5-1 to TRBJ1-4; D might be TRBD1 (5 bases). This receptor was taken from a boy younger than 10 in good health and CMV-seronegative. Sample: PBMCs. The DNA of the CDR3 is TGCGCCAGCAGCCCTGGGCCGTCAGGGCGAAAACTGTTTTTT. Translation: CASSPGPSGRKLFF.